This T cell receptor (beta chain) was sequenced for a study of T cells in Graves' hyperthyroidism and ophthalmopathy. Study-level points and caveats: Blood held most thyroid clonotypes expanded above 0.001 frequency.

The V gene's germline CDR1 is MRHNA and CDR2 SNTAGT. V lost 4 bases and J 0 bases, leaving 5 bases between the germline ends. The CDR3 totals 13 residues. On this clonotype itself: The target antigen is unknown.

Inclusion characteristics of ophthalmopathy patients comprised a Clinical Activity Score of at least 3, a NOSPECS grade of at least 4, and duration under 3 months. From RNA transcripts, TCR beta CDR3 regions were amplified. First-round RT-PCR targeting the TCR CDR3 was performed with the HTBI primer set. One entry per CDR3 protein results from TCRdb running MiXCR on the multiplex PCR reads. Here the sample spans about 530,000 distinct CDR3 sequences, roughly 18% being singletons. V usage is TRBV6-4 and J usage is TRBJ2-3; D unresolved. The receptor was derived from a woman younger than 30 with Graves' ophthalmopathy. The specimen was blood. As DNA, the CDR3 is TGTGCCAGCAGTGCGGGTAGCACAGATACGCAGTATTTT. This encodes CASSAGSTDTQYF.